This TCR beta chain was found in a study of blood T cell repertoires in COVID-19. Libraries were prepared by immunoSEQ multiplex PCR; TCRdb keeps only in-frame clonotypes and omits some of them. The sample yields roughly 200,000 clones, 70% to 90% seen once. Germline loops: CDR1 MNHEY, CDR2 SMNVEV (reference sequence). CDR3 length equals 15 residues. The trim removed 6 bases at V and 3 bases at J, leaving 5 bases unmatched. The source is a woman at least 80 years old with acute or convalescent COVID-19. The specimen was peripheral blood. The chain joins TRBV27 to TRBJ2-2; 9 bases fit TRBD1. The DNA for the CDR3 is TGTGCCAGCAGAACAGGGGGCCACGACACCGGGGAGCTGTTTTTT. This codes for CASRTGGHDTGELFF.